This T cell receptor (beta chain) was captured by sequencing in a study of shared clonotypes between healthy human individuals. Whole-study results and caveats: The study sampled only blood, and tissue repertoires likely differ.

This CDR3 has 15 amino acids. V trimming: 0 bases; J trimming: 4 bases; junction bases outside the gene matches: 2. The germline V gene encodes CDR1 SGDLS and CDR2 YYNGEE. The protocol was immunoSEQ multiplex PCR, while the TCRdb copy is restricted to in-frame clones and leaves out a portion. Here the sample spans almost 750,000 clones, around 77% being singletons. With regard to this clone: The antigen remains unidentified. This sample includes further DNA sequences coding for the same CDR3.

Adult donors, all healthy and HIV-negative, had no recent acute infections or vaccinations. The sequence was collected from a woman between 25 and 40 years old in good health. The chain joins TRBV9 to TRBJ2-1, with TRBD2 identical over 9 bases. The sequenced sample was memory CD4+ T cells sorted from blood. Subset here: CD45RA-negative fraction. The CDR3 DNA reads as TGTGCCAGCAGCGTAGGCGGGAGGGGGTACAATGAGCAGTTCTTC. Protein product: CASSVGGRGYNEQFF. Looking up the rest from reference TRBV9 and TRBJ2-1 gives the full variable domain: DSGVTQTPKHLITATGQRVTLRCSPRSGDLSVYWYQQSLDQGLQFLIQYYNGEERAKGNILERFSAQQFPDLHSELNLSSLELGDSALYFCASSVGGRGYNEQFFGPGTRLTVL.